These T cell receptor beta chains were read from a single sample in a study of blood T cell repertoires in COVID-19. TCRdb's copy holds only in-frame clones and misses some; the assay was immunoSEQ multiplex PCR. This table has roughly 120,000 clones, approximately 74% appearing once. The sequenced material came from peripheral blood. The source of these receptors is a man aged 80 or over with COVID-19, enrolled during active disease. Each CDR3 is given with its conserved first and last residue. Each record gives: CDR3 length, V gene, J gene, clone size, D gene, CDR3 protein, CDR3 DNA. A D gene is named only where the DNA matches it firmly. Clone size is stated in some rows and not others, as once, few, many or a class when expanded.

cdr3_length: 15
v_call: TRBV2
j_call: TRBJ1-1
clone_size: .
d_call: TRBD1
cdr3_aa: CASSDRDRAVTEAFF
cdr3_nt: TGTGCCAGCAGTGATAGGGACAGGGCCGTTACTGAAGCTTTCTTT

cdr3_length: 14
v_call: TRBV12-1
j_call: TRBJ1-5
clone_size: .
d_call: .
cdr3_aa: CASSFLAGDQPQHF
cdr3_nt: TGTGCCAGCAGCTTTTTGGCGGGGGATCAGCCCCAGCATTTT

cdr3_length: 16
v_call: TRBV28
j_call: TRBJ2-5
clone_size: .
d_call: .
cdr3_aa: CASSPFRGALTETQYF
cdr3_nt: TGTGCCAGCAGTCCCTTCCGGGGAGCCCTGACGGAGACCCAGTACTTC

cdr3_length: 15
v_call: TRBV29-1
j_call: TRBJ2-2
clone_size: .
d_call: .
cdr3_aa: CSVEERGWETGELFF
cdr3_nt: TGCAGCGTTGAAGAAAGGGGGTGGGAAACCGGGGAGCTGTTTTTT

cdr3_length: 14
v_call: TRBV3-1/TRBV3-2
j_call: TRBJ2-7
clone_size: .
d_call: TRBD1
cdr3_aa: CASSSRQGSAEQYF
cdr3_nt: TGTGCCAGCAGCTCACGACAGGGGAGCGCCGAGCAGTACTTC

cdr3_length: 14
v_call: TRBV24-1
j_call: TRBJ2-5
clone_size: few
d_call: TRBD2
cdr3_aa: CATSDREGQETQYF
cdr3_nt: TGTGCCACCAGTGATCGGGAGGGGCAAGAGACCCAGTACTTC

cdr3_length: 14
v_call: TRBV5-1
j_call: TRBJ2-2
clone_size: .
d_call: .
cdr3_aa: CASSYQGFTGELFF
cdr3_nt: TGCGCCAGCAGCTATCAGGGGTTCACCGGGGAGCTGTTTTTT

cdr3_length: 20
v_call: TRBV7-8
j_call: TRBJ2-4
clone_size: once
d_call: TRBD1
cdr3_aa: CASSPRPGQGRPLAKNIQYF
cdr3_nt: TGTGCCAGCAGCCCCCGTCCGGGACAGGGAAGGCCTTTAGCCAAAAACATTCAGTACTTC

cdr3_length: 13
v_call: TRBV15
j_call: TRBJ2-7
clone_size: once
d_call: .
cdr3_aa: CATSRDRDYEQYF
cdr3_nt: TGTGCCACCAGCAGAGATCGAGACTACGAGCAGTACTTC

cdr3_length: 16
v_call: TRBV5-8
j_call: TRBJ2-7
clone_size: once
d_call: .
cdr3_aa: CASSLGRGHMSYEQYF
cdr3_nt: TGTGCCAGCAGCTTGGGGAGGGGGCACATGTCCTACGAGCAGTACTTC

cdr3_length: 14
v_call: TRBV6-2/TRBV6-3
j_call: TRBJ1-5
clone_size: .
d_call: TRBD1
cdr3_aa: CASSWTGTTQPQHF
cdr3_nt: TGTGCCAGCAGTTGGACAGGCACTACGCAGCCCCAGCATTTT

cdr3_length: 13
v_call: TRBV2
j_call: TRBJ1-5
clone_size: .
d_call: TRBD1
cdr3_aa: CASRGQNNQPQHF
cdr3_nt: TGTGCCAGCAGGGGACAGAACAATCAGCCCCAGCATTTT

cdr3_length: 13
v_call: TRBV25-1
j_call: TRBJ1-1
clone_size: .
d_call: .
cdr3_aa: CASSGEWNTEAFF
cdr3_nt: TGTGCCAGCAGTGGTGAGTGGAACACTGAAGCTTTCTTT

cdr3_length: 15
v_call: TRBV5-5
j_call: TRBJ2-3
clone_size: .
d_call: TRBD1
cdr3_aa: CASSFTGVVTDTQYF
cdr3_nt: TGTGCCAGCAGCTTCACAGGGGTGGTAACAGATACGCAGTATTTT

cdr3_length: 14
v_call: TRBV6-1
j_call: TRBJ1-5
clone_size: few
d_call: .
cdr3_aa: CASSEATVNQPQHF
cdr3_nt: TGTGCCAGCAGTGAAGCGACAGTCAATCAGCCCCAGCATTTT

cdr3_length: 15
v_call: TRBV5-1
j_call: TRBJ2-1
clone_size: .
d_call: TRBD2
cdr3_aa: CASSPIAGTGNEQFF
cdr3_nt: TGCGCCAGCAGCCCCATAGCGGGAACGGGGAATGAGCAGTTCTTC

cdr3_length: 16
v_call: TRBV6-1
j_call: TRBJ2-7
clone_size: few
d_call: TRBD1
cdr3_aa: CASSEIGQGAPGEQYF
cdr3_nt: TGTGCCAGCAGTGAAATTGGACAGGGGGCTCCTGGGGAGCAGTACTTC

cdr3_length: 12
v_call: TRBV7-2
j_call: TRBJ2-2
clone_size: .
d_call: .
cdr3_aa: CASSYSGGELFF
cdr3_nt: TGTGCCAGCAGTTACTCAGGCGGGGAGCTGTTTTTT

cdr3_length: 13
v_call: TRBV30
j_call: TRBJ1-2
clone_size: .
d_call: .
cdr3_aa: CAWSVRSGNGYTF
cdr3_nt: TGTGCCTGGAGTGTACGAAGCGGTAATGGCTACACCTTC

cdr3_length: 16
v_call: TRBV5-6
j_call: TRBJ2-3
clone_size: .
d_call: .
cdr3_aa: CASSPPPGSLTDTQYF
cdr3_nt: TGTGCCAGCAGCCCTCCCCCCGGGAGCCTCACAGATACGCAGTATTTT

cdr3_length: 14
v_call: TRBV28
j_call: TRBJ1-2
clone_size: few
d_call: .
cdr3_aa: CASSPLREGGGYTF
cdr3_nt: TGTGCCAGCAGTCCCCTACGGGAGGGTGGGGGCTACACCTTC

cdr3_length: 13
v_call: TRBV29-1
j_call: TRBJ1-2
clone_size: few
d_call: .
cdr3_aa: CSVDSGWGGGYTF
cdr3_nt: TGCAGCGTTGACTCCGGGTGGGGAGGCGGCTACACCTTC

cdr3_length: 14
v_call: TRBV28
j_call: TRBJ1-1
clone_size: .
d_call: TRBD1
cdr3_aa: CASSGGQANTEAFF
cdr3_nt: TGTGCCAGCAGTGGGGGACAGGCCAACACTGAAGCTTTCTTT

cdr3_length: 13
v_call: TRBV19
j_call: TRBJ1-4
clone_size: once
d_call: TRBD1
cdr3_aa: CASRDRVDEKLFF
cdr3_nt: TGTGCCAGCCGGGACAGGGTAGATGAAAAACTGTTTTTT

cdr3_length: 15
v_call: TRBV19
j_call: TRBJ1-1
clone_size: .
d_call: .
cdr3_aa: CASSLRGTVNTEAFF
cdr3_nt: TGTGCCAGTAGTCTAAGGGGTACAGTGAACACTGAAGCTTTCTTT

cdr3_length: 14
v_call: TRBV5-6
j_call: TRBJ1-2
clone_size: few
d_call: TRBD1
cdr3_aa: CASSWDRVNYGYTF
cdr3_nt: TGTGCCAGCAGCTGGGACAGAGTCAACTATGGCTACACCTTC

cdr3_length: 13
v_call: TRBV18
j_call: TRBJ1-2
clone_size: .
d_call: .
cdr3_aa: CASSGGSFGGYTF
cdr3_nt: TGTGCCAGCTCAGGAGGATCCTTTGGGGGCTACACCTTC

cdr3_length: 14
v_call: TRBV5-6
j_call: TRBJ1-2
clone_size: few
d_call: .
cdr3_aa: CASSPGIDFDGYTF
cdr3_nt: TGTGCCAGCAGCCCGGGGATAGATTTTGATGGCTACACCTTC

cdr3_length: 14
v_call: TRBV30
j_call: TRBJ2-3
clone_size: .
d_call: .
cdr3_aa: CATTAGSGTDTQYF
cdr3_nt: TGTGCAACTACAGCCGGGAGCGGCACAGATACGCAGTATTTT

cdr3_length: 14
v_call: TRBV28
j_call: TRBJ1-2
clone_size: .
d_call: .
cdr3_aa: CASSAMDSNYGYTF
cdr3_nt: TGTGCCAGCAGTGCGATGGACAGTAACTATGGCTACACCTTC

cdr3_length: 15
v_call: TRBV5-1
j_call: TRBJ1-2
clone_size: .
d_call: TRBD1
cdr3_aa: CASSPGTGGAYGYTF
cdr3_nt: TGCGCCAGCAGCCCGGGGACAGGGGGCGCTTATGGCTACACCTTC

cdr3_length: 14
v_call: TRBV7-9
j_call: TRBJ2-7
clone_size: .
d_call: .
cdr3_aa: CASSLGGAAYEQYF
cdr3_nt: TGTGCCAGCAGCTTAGGCGGCGCGGCCTACGAGCAGTACTTC

cdr3_length: 13
v_call: TRBV7-2
j_call: TRBJ1-2
clone_size: .
d_call: TRBD1
cdr3_aa: CASSLDRDYGYTF
cdr3_nt: TGTGCCAGCAGCCTGGACAGGGACTATGGCTACACCTTC

cdr3_length: 13
v_call: TRBV29-1
j_call: TRBJ1-4
clone_size: once
d_call: .
cdr3_aa: CSVRQGPEQKLFF
cdr3_nt: TGCAGCGTTCGGCAGGGTCCCGAACAGAAACTGTTTTTT

cdr3_length: 16
v_call: TRBV28
j_call: TRBJ1-2
clone_size: few
d_call: TRBD1
cdr3_aa: CASSLSVDRVRWGYTF
cdr3_nt: TGTGCCAGCAGTTTGAGTGTGGACAGGGTCCGTTGGGGCTACACCTTC

cdr3_length: 16
v_call: TRBV7-2
j_call: TRBJ2-1
clone_size: once
d_call: TRBD2
cdr3_aa: CASSPRAGGRYNEQFF
cdr3_nt: TGTGCCAGCAGCCCACGAGCGGGAGGGAGATACAATGAGCAGTTCTTC

cdr3_length: 15
v_call: TRBV2
j_call: TRBJ1-3
clone_size: .
d_call: TRBD1
cdr3_aa: CASSVTGDAGNTIYF
cdr3_nt: TGTGCCAGCAGTGTCACAGGGGACGCTGGAAACACCATATATTTT

cdr3_length: 15
v_call: TRBV28
j_call: TRBJ1-2
clone_size: once
d_call: .
cdr3_aa: CASSSPPDSNYGYTF
cdr3_nt: TGTGCCAGCAGTTCGCCCCCCGACAGTAACTATGGCTACACCTTC

cdr3_length: 12
v_call: TRBV6-6
j_call: TRBJ1-2
clone_size: .
d_call: .
cdr3_aa: CASSSGVYGYTF
cdr3_nt: TGTGCCAGCAGTTCAGGGGTCTATGGCTACACCTTC

cdr3_length: 15
v_call: TRBV28
j_call: TRBJ1-2
clone_size: .
d_call: TRBD1
cdr3_aa: CASSIAGTGGYGYTF
cdr3_nt: TGTGCCAGCAGTATCGCCGGGACAGGGGGCTATGGCTACACCTTC

cdr3_length: 14
v_call: TRBV4-3
j_call: TRBJ2-1
clone_size: .
d_call: .
cdr3_aa: CASSPSVSYNEQFF
cdr3_nt: TGCGCCAGCAGTCCTAGCGTTTCCTACAATGAGCAGTTCTTC

cdr3_length: 12
v_call: TRBV18
j_call: TRBJ2-3
clone_size: once
d_call: .
cdr3_aa: CASSPNTDTQYF
cdr3_nt: TGTGCCAGCTCACCCAATACAGATACGCAGTATTTT

cdr3_length: 14
v_call: TRBV6-2/TRBV6-3
j_call: TRBJ2-3
clone_size: .
d_call: .
cdr3_aa: CASSYKAGWDTQYF
cdr3_nt: TGTGCCAGCAGTTACAAGGCAGGGTGGGATACGCAGTATTTT

cdr3_length: 15
v_call: TRBV19
j_call: TRBJ2-2
clone_size: once
d_call: TRBD1
cdr3_aa: CASSLQGGRAGELFF
cdr3_nt: TGTGCCAGTAGTCTACAGGGGGGTCGAGCCGGGGAGCTGTTTTTT

cdr3_length: 13
v_call: TRBV6-5
j_call: TRBJ2-1
clone_size: .
d_call: TRBD2
cdr3_aa: CASSRGTSGEQFF
cdr3_nt: TGTGCCAGCAGTCGCGGGACTAGCGGTGAGCAGTTCTTC

cdr3_length: 13
v_call: TRBV10-3
j_call: TRBJ2-7
clone_size: .
d_call: .
cdr3_aa: CAIFSHTSYEQYF
cdr3_nt: TGTGCCATCTTTAGCCACACGTCCTACGAGCAGTACTTC

cdr3_length: 12
v_call: TRBV25-1
j_call: TRBJ1-1
clone_size: .
d_call: .
cdr3_aa: CASSAGNTEAFF
cdr3_nt: TGTGCCAGCAGTGCCGGGAACACTGAAGCTTTCTTT

cdr3_length: 16
v_call: TRBV28
j_call: TRBJ1-2
clone_size: .
d_call: .
cdr3_aa: CASSAPGLSWDYGYTF
cdr3_nt: TGTGCCAGCAGTGCCCCGGGACTCTCATGGGACTATGGCTACACCTTC

cdr3_length: 14
v_call: TRBV24-1
j_call: TRBJ2-2
clone_size: .
d_call: .
cdr3_aa: CATSDFTSTGELFF
cdr3_nt: TGTGCCACCAGTGATTTTACAAGCACCGGGGAGCTGTTTTTT

cdr3_length: 13
v_call: TRBV6-4
j_call: TRBJ1-6
clone_size: few
d_call: TRBD1
cdr3_aa: CASSGDRDSPLHF
cdr3_nt: TGTGCCAGCAGTGGGGACAGGGATTCACCCCTCCACTTT

cdr3_length: 16
v_call: TRBV19
j_call: TRBJ2-1
clone_size: .
d_call: TRBD2
cdr3_aa: CASTPRERLALNEQFF
cdr3_nt: TGTGCCAGTACCCCCCGGGAAAGACTAGCGCTCAATGAGCAGTTCTTC

cdr3_length: 12
v_call: TRBV5-1
j_call: TRBJ2-2
clone_size: .
d_call: .
cdr3_aa: CASSLLVGELFF
cdr3_nt: TGCGCCAGCAGCCTCCTTGTCGGGGAGCTGTTTTTT

cdr3_length: 16
v_call: TRBV18
j_call: TRBJ2-7
clone_size: .
d_call: TRBD2
cdr3_aa: CASQAMGTSGRIEQYF
cdr3_nt: TGTGCCAGCCAGGCAATGGGGACTAGCGGGAGGATCGAGCAGTACTTC

cdr3_length: 14
v_call: TRBV2
j_call: TRBJ2-5
clone_size: .
d_call: TRBD2
cdr3_aa: CASRGLAGGETQYF
cdr3_nt: TGTGCCAGCAGGGGACTAGCGGGAGGTGAGACCCAGTACTTC

cdr3_length: 16
v_call: TRBV2
j_call: TRBJ1-5
clone_size: .
d_call: TRBD1
cdr3_aa: CASSEGTGGGNQPQHF
cdr3_nt: TGTGCCAGCAGTGAGGGGACAGGGGGTGGCAATCAGCCCCAGCATTTT

cdr3_length: 16
v_call: TRBV7-9
j_call: TRBJ2-1
clone_size: .
d_call: .
cdr3_aa: CASSLTRGSSYNEQFF
cdr3_nt: TGTGCCAGCAGCCTAACGCGGGGAAGCTCCTACAATGAGCAGTTCTTC

cdr3_length: 16
v_call: TRBV6-6
j_call: TRBJ2-2
clone_size: .
d_call: TRBD2
cdr3_aa: CASSRSGSLNTGELFF
cdr3_nt: TGTGCCAGCAGTCGAAGCGGGAGCCTCAACACCGGGGAGCTGTTTTTT

cdr3_length: 15
v_call: TRBV7-8
j_call: TRBJ1-5
clone_size: .
d_call: TRBD1
cdr3_aa: CASSTGTALNQPQHF
cdr3_nt: TGTGCCAGCTCGACGGGGACAGCTTTAAACCAGCCCCAGCATTTT

cdr3_length: 17
v_call: TRBV6-4
j_call: TRBJ1-6
clone_size: .
d_call: TRBD1
cdr3_aa: CASSGPQGDRGNSPLHF
cdr3_nt: TGTGCCAGCAGTGGCCCCCAAGGGGACAGGGGGAATTCACCCCTCCACTTT

cdr3_length: 15
v_call: TRBV5-5
j_call: TRBJ1-2
clone_size: .
d_call: TRBD1
cdr3_aa: CASSLGAGQGYGYTF
cdr3_nt: TGTGCCAGCAGCCTCGGAGCGGGACAGGGCTATGGCTACACCTTC